This T cell receptor beta chain was found in a study of blood T cell repertoires in COVID-19. Study as a whole: Samples of COVID-19 (acute and convalescent) were obtained from the United States, Italy and Spain.

Produced via immunoSEQ multiplex PCR; TCRdb's table is partial and in-frame only. Of roughly 330,000 clones listed, over 80% were seen once; the top ten hold about 4.7%. Trimming removed 5 bases at V and 0 bases at J, with 25 bases between. CDR3 size: 19 residues. Per germline, CDR1 SNHLY and CDR2 FYNNEI. Sequencing was performed on PBMCs or T cells enriched from blood (not recorded which). V and J are TRBV2 and TRBJ1-1; D is unclear. This receptor was identified in a young man who had recovered from COVID-19. This CDR3 reads CASSLGLRTTLIMNTEAFF. CDR3 DNA sequence: TGTGCCAGCAGTTTAGGACTGCGAACAACCCTTATCATGAACACTGAAGCTTTCTTT. The full variable domain, rest sourced from reference TRBV2 and TRBJ1-1, is EPEVTQTPSHQVTQMGQEVILRCVPISNHLYFYWYRQILGQKVEFLVSFYNNEISEKSEIFDDQFSVERPDGSNFTLKIRSTKLEDSAMYFCASSLGLRTTLIMNTEAFFGQGTRLTVV.